The clone carrying this T cell receptor (beta chain) was counted between two and nine times. Its antigen is not identified. The entire patient cohort was treatment-naive prior to thyroid surgery. This sample is part of a study of metastatic and nonmetastatic thyroid tumors. Study in general: Repertoires of blood and of tissue (tumor or nodule) from malignant and benign thyroid patients were compared. Study-wide results and caveats: Benign nodules reportedly had significantly lower TCR beta diversity than malignant thyroid tumors in blood and tumor.

Per the study methods: Across clinicopathological groups, CDR3 differences served as the basis for building a distant-metastasis classifier for papillary thyroid cancer. TCRdb reprocessed the PCR reads using MiXCR. The V and J calls were determined by TCRdb, not by the authors. The data contain 90,000 or so clones, roughly 8.6% of them singletons. The sequencing sample was made of blood. This TCR was recovered from a female donor with papillary thyroid cancer or a benign thyroid nodule (not recorded which). Some clones in this sample may be carry-over from other donors' samples.

The CDR3 loop reads CASSYTGPWSNQPQHF. CDR3 nucleotides: TGTGCCAGCAGTTACACGGGGCCTTGGAGCAATCAGCCCCAGCATTTT. The J gene is TRBJ1-5, the V gene TRBV6-4; D possibly corresponds to TRBD1 (5 bases). Trimming shortened V by 5 bases and J by 1 base, and 15 bases separated the two germline ends. Germline V gene lookup returns CDR1 MRHNA and CDR2 SNTAGT. The CDR3 is made up of 16 amino acids.